The rows below give T cell receptor beta chains drawn from one sample of a study of cytomegalovirus exposure and HLA in healthy donors. Data came from immunoSEQ multiplex PCR; TCRdb stores just in-frame clones and leaves some out. Seen here are more than 150,000 clones, around four fifths observed once, and the top ten hold approximately 7%. Material for sequencing was PBMCs. All receptors come from a man between 18 and 35 years old in good health and CMV-seropositive. CDR3s include the opening cysteine and the closing phenylalanine or tryptophan. D genes are given only for firm matches. The listing skips clone size in some rows; elsewhere it reads once, few, many or a size class.

TRBV25-1	TRBJ2-5	.	13	.	TGTGCCAGTACTAAAAGGGGAGGAGAGACCCAGTACTTC	CASTKRGGETQYF
TRBV2	TRBJ2-5	.	15	.	TGTGCCAGCAGTGAACGGGGAAGAGGTGGGGAGACCCAGTACTTC	CASSERGRGGETQYF
TRBV13	TRBJ2-1	.	16	TRBD2	TGTGCCAGCAGCACCTGGACTAGCGGGAGTGGGAATGAGCAGTTCTTC	CASSTWTSGSGNEQFF
TRBV2	TRBJ2-1	once	14	TRBD2	TGTGCCAGCAGTGGGGCTAGCGGGAGCAATGAGCAGTTCTTC	CASSGASGSNEQFF
TRBV5-1	TRBJ1-4	.	16	.	TGCGCCAGCAGCTTGGTACCAGGGCTCATGGAGGAAAAACTGTTTTTT	CASSLVPGLMEEKLFF
TRBV7-2	TRBJ2-7	.	13	TRBD2	TGTGCCAGCAGCGCGACTAGCGGGTACGAGCAGTACTTC	CASSATSGYEQYF
TRBV5-1	TRBJ2-7	.	15	TRBD2	TGCGCCAGCAGCTCTGAGATGGGACTAGCGGGAGGGCTTGACTTC	CASSSEMGLAGGLDF
TRBV5-4	TRBJ2-3	few	16	TRBD2	TGTGCCAGCAGCGGCTCTAGCGGGAGGAGCACAGATACGCAGTATTTT	CASSGSSGRSTDTQYF
TRBV28	TRBJ1-2	once	14	.	TGTGCCAGCAGCGTCCCCGGGACACTTTATGGCTACACCTTC	CASSVPGTLYGYTF
TRBV27	TRBJ2-1	.	16	TRBD2	TGTGCCAGCAAACTAGCGGGAGGAAGGGTGGGCAATGAGCAGTTCTTC	CASKLAGGRVGNEQFF
TRBV28	TRBJ2-7	.	14	TRBD1	TGTGCCAGCAGTTTCGGGACAGGGGGCTACGAGCAGTACTTC	CASSFGTGGYEQYF
TRBV11-2	TRBJ2-1	once	11	.	TGTGCCAGCAGTTACGGGGATGAGCAGTTCTTC	CASSYGDEQFF
TRBV28	TRBJ1-5	few	13	.	TGTGCCAGCTTTTCCCCAGGGGATCAGCCCCAGCATTTT	CASFSPGDQPQHF
TRBV19	TRBJ2-7	.	14	TRBD1	TGTGCCAGTAGTCCAACGGACAGGGTAGAAGAGCAGTACTTC	CASSPTDRVEEQYF
TRBV18	TRBJ2-7	medium-sized	15	TRBD1	TGTGCCAGCTCACCTCGACAGGGGGCAGCCTACGAGCAGTACTTC	CASSPRQGAAYEQYF
TRBV6-1	TRBJ1-2	.	12	.	TGTGCCAGCAGTGTCCAGAACAATGGCTACACCTTC	CASSVQNNGYTF
TRBV29-1	TRBJ2-3	.	14	.	TGCAGCGCACGTTTTGGACTGGGCACAGATACGCAGTATTTT	CSARFGLGTDTQYF
TRBV7-9	TRBJ2-7	.	13	TRBD2	TGTGCCAGCAGCTCGGGGGGACCCTCCGAGCAGTACTTC	CASSSGGPSEQYF
TRBV15	TRBJ2-3	few	16	.	TGTGCCACCAGCAGAGATATGTTAGATTCAAGAGATACGCAGTATTTT	CATSRDMLDSRDTQYF
TRBV4-3	TRBJ2-7	.	14	.	TGCGCCAGCAGCGGAGGAGACGGGCCCTACGAGCAGTACTTC	CASSGGDGPYEQYF
TRBV7-9	TRBJ1-1	.	11	.	TGTGCCAGCAGCCCGTTTACTGAAGCTTTCTTT	CASSPFTEAFF
TRBV28	TRBJ2-1	.	12	.	TGTGCCAGCAGTTTAACTTACAATGAGCAGTTCTTC	CASSLTYNEQFF
TRBV7-6	TRBJ1-4	.	14	TRBD1	TGTGCCAGCAGCAGTGGACAGGGCCGGGAAAAACTGTTTTTT	CASSSGQGREKLFF
TRBV19	TRBJ1-2	.	21	.	TGTGCCAGTAGTATAGAACGCGGGCCGGAAAGGACGGTAGCCACGGGGTATGGCTACACCTTC	CASSIERGPERTVATGYGYTF
TRBV19	TRBJ2-5	.	15	.	TGTGCCAGTAGTATAGGGGGGGGCGGTCAGAAGGCCCAGTACTTC	CASSIGGGGQKAQYF
TRBV5-1	TRBJ2-1	.	15	TRBD2	TGCGCCAGCAGCTTGGCGACGGGAGGTGGAAATGAGCAGTTCTTC	CASSLATGGGNEQFF
TRBV5-8	TRBJ2-7	.	14	.	TGTGCCAGCAGCCGAACAGGGATCTCCTACGAGCAGTACTTC	CASSRTGISYEQYF
TRBV30	TRBJ2-7	.	13	.	TGTGCCTGGCAGTTTCGGTTGGGCGACGAGCAGTACTTC	CAWQFRLGDEQYF
TRBV27	TRBJ2-3	once	15	.	TGTGCCAGCAGGAAACCGGGAAGTGGCGCAGATACGCAGTATTTT	CASRKPGSGADTQYF
TRBV7-9	TRBJ1-2	.	14	.	TGTGCCAGCAGTGAAGGTCCAGGGAACTATGGCTACACCTTC	CASSEGPGNYGYTF
TRBV7-2	TRBJ2-7	.	15	TRBD2	TGTGCCAGCAGCTCGAGAGCGGGAGCGGGTAGCGAGCAGTACTTC	CASSSRAGAGSEQYF
TRBV29-1	TRBJ2-1	.	13	TRBD2	TGCAGCCTGGGGGGGGAGTGGGAAAATGAGCAGTTCTTC	CSLGGEWENEQFF
TRBV7-8	TRBJ1-5	few	14	.	TGTGCCAGCAGCTTAAGAGGGATTTATCAGCCCCAGCATTTT	CASSLRGIYQPQHF
TRBV6-6	TRBJ2-5	.	15	TRBD1	TGTGCCAGCAGTTCGGACAGGAAGCCCTGGGAGACCCAGTACTTC	CASSSDRKPWETQYF
TRBV28	TRBJ2-1	.	18	TRBD1	TGTGCCAGCAGCCCTCGGGACAGGGGTCGGGCGAATAACAATGAGCAGTTCTTC	CASSPRDRGRANNNEQFF
TRBV5-1	TRBJ2-5	.	14	.	TGCGCCAGCAGTTCGGTGCCGCCCCAAGAGACCCAGTACTTC	CASSSVPPQETQYF
TRBV29-1	TRBJ1-4	.	13	TRBD1	TGCAGCGCCTGCAGGGGGCGAGGTGAAAAACTGTTTTTT	CSACRGRGEKLFF
TRBV30	TRBJ1-5	few	12	.	TGTGCCTGGAGTGGGGCAAATCAGCCCCAGCATTTT	CAWSGANQPQHF
TRBV4-2	TRBJ2-2	.	16	TRBD2	TGTGCCAGCAGCCGACTAGCGGGAGCGAACACCGGGGAGCTGTTTTTT	CASSRLAGANTGELFF
TRBV29-1	TRBJ2-5	.	14	TRBD2	TGCAGCGTACCGGGACTAGCGGGTGTGGAGACCCAGTACTTC	CSVPGLAGVETQYF
TRBV30	TRBJ1-3	.	15	.	TGTGCCTGGAGAGCAGAAAGGGGGTACGGAAACACCATATATTTT	CAWRAERGYGNTIYF
TRBV4-3	TRBJ2-7	.	15	.	TGCGCCAGCAGCCAAGATGTGACAGGCTTCTACGAGCAGTACTTC	CASSQDVTGFYEQYF
TRBV2	TRBJ1-3	.	16	TRBD1	TGTGCCAGCAGTACCGACAGGGAGGCCTCTGGAAACACCATATATTTT	CASSTDREASGNTIYF
TRBV5-4	TRBJ2-1	.	14	.	TGTGCCAGCAGCAAAGAGAGTCCCTACAATGAGCAGTTCTTC	CASSKESPYNEQFF
TRBV13	TRBJ2-1	.	15	.	TGTGCCAGCAGCTCTCCAGAGACTAGTAACAATGAGCAGTTCTTC	CASSSPETSNNEQFF
TRBV28	TRBJ1-1	.	13	.	TGTGCCAGCAGTCGGACAACAAACACTGAAGCTTTCTTT	CASSRTTNTEAFF
TRBV9	TRBJ2-7	.	13	TRBD1	TGTGCCAGCAGCGTAGGGCAGGGGGACGAGCAGTACTTC	CASSVGQGDEQYF
TRBV25-1	TRBJ1-1	.	16	.	TGTGCCAGCAGTGTCCAGGGCGAATTTTGCAACACTGAAGCTTTCTTT	CASSVQGEFCNTEAFF
TRBV30	TRBJ2-7	few	12	TRBD2	TGTGCCCAAGGGACTAGCGGATACGAGCAGTACTTC	CAQGTSGYEQYF
TRBV15	TRBJ2-1	.	16	TRBD2	TGTGCCACCAGCAGAGGGGTTGGGACTAGTTGGAATGAGCAGTTCTTC	CATSRGVGTSWNEQFF
TRBV4-2	TRBJ2-2	.	17	TRBD2	TGTGCCAGCAGCCAAGATGGGCTAGCGGGAGGCACCGGGGAGCTGTTTTTT	CASSQDGLAGGTGELFF
TRBV6-5	TRBJ2-7	.	13	.	TGTGCCAGCAGTTTGACACCAACCTACGAGCAGTACTTC	CASSLTPTYEQYF
TRBV7-9	TRBJ2-5	once	13	.	TGTGCCAGCAGTCACGACGGAGAGGAGTCCCAGTACTTC	CASSHDGEESQYF
TRBV27	TRBJ2-7	.	16	.	TGTGCCAGCAGTTTATCGGCAGGGTATAGCTCCTACGAGCAGTACTTC	CASSLSAGYSSYEQYF
TRBV4-1	TRBJ2-3	.	16	TRBD1	TGCGCCAGCAGCCGACGGGACAGGGCAGATTCAGATACGCAGTATTTT	CASSRRDRADSDTQYF